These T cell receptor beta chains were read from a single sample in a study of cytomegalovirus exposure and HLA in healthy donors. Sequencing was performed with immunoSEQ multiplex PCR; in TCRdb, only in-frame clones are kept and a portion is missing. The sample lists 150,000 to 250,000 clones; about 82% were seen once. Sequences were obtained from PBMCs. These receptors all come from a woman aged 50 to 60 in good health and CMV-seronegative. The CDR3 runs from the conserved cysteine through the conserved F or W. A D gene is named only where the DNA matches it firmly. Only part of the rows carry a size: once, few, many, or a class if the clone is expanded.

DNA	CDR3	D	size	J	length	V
TGTGCCAGCAGACTCCTAGCGGAGTTAACCGGGGAGCTGTTTTTT	CASRLLAELTGELFF	TRBD2	.	TRBJ2-2	15	TRBV6-1
TGCGCCAGCAGCTACCAGGGTGGGTACAATGAGCAGTTCTTC	CASSYQGGYNEQFF	.	.	TRBJ2-1	14	TRBV5-1
TGTGCCAGCAGCTTAGTCTGGGGCGGGGGCCTGGGCACTGAAGCTTTCTTT	CASSLVWGGGLGTEAFF	.	.	TRBJ1-1	17	TRBV7-2
TGTGCCAGCCGCCAGGCGGAGACCCAGTACTTC	CASRQAETQYF	.	.	TRBJ2-5	11	TRBV2
TGCGCCAGCAGCTCCTCCCGACTAGCGGGGGCCCCCTACAATGAGCAGTTCTTC	CASSSSRLAGAPYNEQFF	TRBD2	.	TRBJ2-1	18	TRBV7-2
TGTGCCAGCAGTGACCGGGACACTGAAGCTTTCTTT	CASSDRDTEAFF	.	.	TRBJ1-1	12	TRBV9
TGTGCCAGCAGCTTGGACAGGGTTTTGTCGAGTGGCTACACCTTC	CASSLDRVLSSGYTF	.	.	TRBJ1-2	15	TRBV5-8
TGTGCCAGCTCTCTTAGCGGGAATGAGCAGTTCTTC	CASSLSGNEQFF	TRBD2	.	TRBJ2-1	12	TRBV18
TGTGCCAGCAGTTTTCTGCAGGGTTTGAATGAAAAACTGTTTTTT	CASSFLQGLNEKLFF	.	.	TRBJ1-4	15	TRBV28
TGCAGCGTAACATCTCCGTGGCCCTCTGATCTCTACGAGCAGTACTTC	CSVTSPWPSDLYEQYF	.	.	TRBJ2-7	16	TRBV29-1
TGTGCCTGGAGTCTATCAGACAGGGTTGGTGAAAAACTGTTTTTT	CAWSLSDRVGEKLFF	TRBD1	.	TRBJ1-4	15	TRBV30
TGTGCCAGCACCCCGGGGGACAGAGACTCATACGAGCAGTACTTC	CASTPGDRDSYEQYF	.	.	TRBJ2-7	15	TRBV6-5
TGTGCCAGCAGGATCCCGGGACAGGGAGGCTACACCTTC	CASRIPGQGGYTF	TRBD1	few	TRBJ1-2	13	TRBV28
TGTGCCAGCAGTTTAAACGGGTGTGGCTACACCTTC	CASSLNGCGYTF	.	.	TRBJ1-2	12	TRBV27
TGTGCCAGCAGCTTGGGTACAGGGGTCAATCAGCCCCAGCATTTT	CASSLGTGVNQPQHF	TRBD1	.	TRBJ1-5	15	TRBV5-6
TGTGCCAGCAGCTTAGCGGACAGGGCCTATGGCTACACCTTC	CASSLADRAYGYTF	TRBD1	.	TRBJ1-2	14	TRBV7-2
TGCGCCAGCAGCGTTGGACAGGTGTCCGGGGCCAACGTCCTGACTTTC	CASSVGQVSGANVLTF	TRBD1	.	TRBJ2-6	16	TRBV5-1
TGTGCCAGCAGCCCGCCGACAGGGGGAGGCTACACCTTC	CASSPPTGGGYTF	TRBD1	.	TRBJ1-2	13	TRBV11-2
TGTGCCAGCAGCTTAGGACAGGGGAGGTCCTACGAGCAGTACTTC	CASSLGQGRSYEQYF	TRBD1	.	TRBJ2-7	15	TRBV7-2
TGTGCCTGGAGTGTTCTGGAGGGGAGGGGTGAAAAACTGTTTTTT	CAWSVLEGRGEKLFF	.	once	TRBJ1-4	15	TRBV30
TGTGCCAGCAGTGCTAGCGGGAGGGCTTCTGGGACCCAGTACTTC	CASSASGRASGTQYF	TRBD2	few	TRBJ2-5	15	TRBV2
TGTGCCAGCAGCTCCTCCGGGAGCACAGATACGCAGTATTTT	CASSSSGSTDTQYF	.	.	TRBJ2-3	14	TRBV7-3